This T cell receptor beta chain was recovered during a study of blood T cell repertoires in COVID-19. Overall study: PBMCs, B-cell-depleted T cells, or T cells were the source of the cDNA or gDNA that made up the material.

Generated by immunoSEQ multiplex PCR, the TCRdb table keeps only in-frame clones and is missing some. The table has roughly 170,000 clones, 70% to 90% seen once. With V trimmed by 6 bases and J by 7 bases, 10 bases remained unmatched. Germline lookup yields CDR1 GTSNPN and CDR2 SVGIG (reference sequence). The CDR3 runs 14 residues. The sequencing input was peripheral blood. The chain recombines TRBV30 with TRBJ1-2, with 11 bases fitting TRBD1. The TCR comes from a man between 40 and 49 years old with active or convalescent COVID-19. CDR3 sequence: CACRAQDRGLGYTF. Here the CDR3 DNA reads TGTGCCTGCCGTGCTCAGGACAGGGGGCTTGGCTACACCTTC. Variable domain in full (rest from reference TRBV30 and TRBJ1-2): SQTIHQWPATLVQPVGSPLSLECTVEGTSNPNLYWYRQAAGRGLQLLFYSVGIGQISSEVPQNLSASRPQDRQFILSSKKLLLSDSGFYLCACRAQDRGLGYTFGSGTRLTVV.